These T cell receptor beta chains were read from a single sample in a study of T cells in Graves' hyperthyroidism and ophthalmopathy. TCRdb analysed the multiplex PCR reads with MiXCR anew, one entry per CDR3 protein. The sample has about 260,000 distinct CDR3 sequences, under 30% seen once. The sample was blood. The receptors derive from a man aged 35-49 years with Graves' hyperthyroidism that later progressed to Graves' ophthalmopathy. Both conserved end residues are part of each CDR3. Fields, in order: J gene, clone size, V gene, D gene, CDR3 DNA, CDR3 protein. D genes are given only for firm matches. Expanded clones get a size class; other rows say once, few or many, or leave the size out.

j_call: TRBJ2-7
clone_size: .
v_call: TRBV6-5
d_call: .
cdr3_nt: TGTGCCAGCAGTTACTCGTATGGAGGAGGCGAGCAGTACTTC
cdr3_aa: CASSYSYGGGEQYF

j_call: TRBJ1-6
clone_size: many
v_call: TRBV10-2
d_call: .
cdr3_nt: TGCGCCAGCAGTGAGGGACAGTCATATAATTCACCCCTCCACTTT
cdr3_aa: CASSEGQSYNSPLHF

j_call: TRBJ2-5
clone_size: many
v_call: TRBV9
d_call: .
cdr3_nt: TGTGCCAGCACCCGCGGGGATCCGGCGGGAGAGACCCAGTACTTC
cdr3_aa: CASTRGDPAGETQYF

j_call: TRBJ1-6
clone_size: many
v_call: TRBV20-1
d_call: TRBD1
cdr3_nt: TGCAGTGCTAGAGAGAGACAGGGCGGGTCACCCCTCCACTTT
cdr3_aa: CSARERQGGSPLHF

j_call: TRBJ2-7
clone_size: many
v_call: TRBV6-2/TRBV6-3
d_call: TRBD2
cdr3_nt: TGTGCCAGCAGTTACACGGGAGGGAGAACCTACGAGCAGTACTTC
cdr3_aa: CASSYTGGRTYEQYF

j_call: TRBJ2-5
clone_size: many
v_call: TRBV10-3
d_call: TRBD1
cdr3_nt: TGTGCCATCAGTGGGGGGACAGGGGACGAAGAGACCCAGTACTTC
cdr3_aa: CAISGGTGDEETQYF

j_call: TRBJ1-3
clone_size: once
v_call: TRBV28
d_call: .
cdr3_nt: TGTGCCGTGTCTGGAAACACCATATATTTT
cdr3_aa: CAVSGNTIYF

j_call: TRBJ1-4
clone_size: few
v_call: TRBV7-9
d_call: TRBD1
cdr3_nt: TGTGCCAGCAAAGGGACAGGGAATAATGAAAAACTGTTTTTT
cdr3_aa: CASKGTGNNEKLFF

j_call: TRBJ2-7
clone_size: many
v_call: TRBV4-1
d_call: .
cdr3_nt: TGCGCCAGCAGCCAAGCCCCCCTCGAGGCAGAGATCTACGAGCAGTACTTC
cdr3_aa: CASSQAPLEAEIYEQYF

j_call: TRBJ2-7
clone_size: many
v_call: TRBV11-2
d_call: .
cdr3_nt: TGTGCCAGCAGCTTAGGTCGGGCGAGGTGGGAGCAGTACTTC
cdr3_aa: CASSLGRARWEQYF

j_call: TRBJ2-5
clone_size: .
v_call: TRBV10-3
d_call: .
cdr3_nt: TGTGCCATCAGTGAGTCGACAGGTCAGGTGGAGACCCAGTACTTC
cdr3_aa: CAISESTGQVETQYF

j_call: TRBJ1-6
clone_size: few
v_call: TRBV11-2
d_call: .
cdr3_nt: TGTGCCAGCAGCTTAGAAGGGTTTGGGAATTCACCCCTCCACTTT
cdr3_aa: CASSLEGFGNSPLHF

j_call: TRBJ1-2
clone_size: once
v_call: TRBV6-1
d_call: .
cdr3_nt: TGTGCCAGCAGTCAGTGGGGCGCAGGAAAAAACTATGGCTACACCTTC
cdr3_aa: CASSQWGAGKNYGYTF

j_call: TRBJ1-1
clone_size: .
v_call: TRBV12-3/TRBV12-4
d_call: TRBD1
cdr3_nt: TGTGCCAGCACCGGGACAGGGGGCTTTCGGAACACTGAAGCTTTCTTT
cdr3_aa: CASTGTGGFRNTEAFF

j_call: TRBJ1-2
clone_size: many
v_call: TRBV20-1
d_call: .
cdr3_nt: TGCAGTGCTAGGGGGGACACCGCTTCTAACTATGGCTACACCTTC
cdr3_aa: CSARGDTASNYGYTF

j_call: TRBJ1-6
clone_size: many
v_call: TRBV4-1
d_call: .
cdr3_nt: TGCGCCAGCAGCCGGGGCGAATCACCCCTCCACTTT
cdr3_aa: CASSRGESPLHF

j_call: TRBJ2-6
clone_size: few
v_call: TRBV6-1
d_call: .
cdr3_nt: TGTGCCAGCAGTGAGTGGAGGGGTGCTGGGGCCAACGTCCTGACTTTC
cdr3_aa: CASSEWRGAGANVLTF

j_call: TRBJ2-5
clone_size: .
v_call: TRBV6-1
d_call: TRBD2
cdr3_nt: TGTGCCAGCAGCTCCCGGACTAGCGGTAGGGAGACCCAGTACTTC
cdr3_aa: CASSSRTSGRETQYF

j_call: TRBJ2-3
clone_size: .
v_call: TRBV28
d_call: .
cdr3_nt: TGTGCCAGCATTAACCCCTCGGGGGCAGATACGCAGTATTTT
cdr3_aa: CASINPSGADTQYF

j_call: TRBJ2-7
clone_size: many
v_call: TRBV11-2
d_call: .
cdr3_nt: TGTGCCAGCAGTCTGACATCGGGCGAGCAGTACTTC
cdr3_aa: CASSLTSGEQYF

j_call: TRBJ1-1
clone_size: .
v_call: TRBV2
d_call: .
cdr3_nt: TGTGCCAGCAGTCCCCGACAGGCACTGAACACTGAAGCTTTCTTT
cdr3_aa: CASSPRQALNTEAFF

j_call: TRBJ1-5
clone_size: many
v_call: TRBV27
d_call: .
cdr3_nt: TGTGCCAGCAGATTTCAGGGTGGTAATCAGCCCCAGCATTTT
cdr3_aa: CASRFQGGNQPQHF

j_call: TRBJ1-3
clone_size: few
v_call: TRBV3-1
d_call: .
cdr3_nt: TGTGCCAGTAGCCAAGATCCGGGGGTCTACTCTGGAAACACCATATATTTT
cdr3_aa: CASSQDPGVYSGNTIYF

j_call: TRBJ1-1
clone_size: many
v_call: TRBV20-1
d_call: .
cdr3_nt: TGCAGTGCTAGTGCTCACACTGAAGCTTTCTTT
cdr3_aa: CSASAHTEAFF

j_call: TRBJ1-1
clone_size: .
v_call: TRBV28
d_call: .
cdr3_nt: TGTGCCAGCAACCCCCTGCCACAGAACACTGAAGCTTTCTTT
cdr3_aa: CASNPLPQNTEAFF

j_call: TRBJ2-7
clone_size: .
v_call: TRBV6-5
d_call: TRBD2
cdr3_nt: TGTGCCAGCAGTTCCCTACTAGCGGGAGTCTACGAGCAGTACTTC
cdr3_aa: CASSSLLAGVYEQYF

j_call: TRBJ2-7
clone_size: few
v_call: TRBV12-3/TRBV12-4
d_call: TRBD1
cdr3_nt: TGTGCCAGCGGTACGCTGGGGGGACAGGGGTCCTACGAGCAGTACTTC
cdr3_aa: CASGTLGGQGSYEQYF

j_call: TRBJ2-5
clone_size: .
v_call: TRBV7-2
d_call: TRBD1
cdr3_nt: TGTGCCAGCAGCCGCACAGGGGACCAAGAGACCCAGTACTTC
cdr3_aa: CASSRTGDQETQYF

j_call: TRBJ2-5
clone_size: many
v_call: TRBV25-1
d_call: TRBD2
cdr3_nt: TGTGCCAGCGGCGGGAGGCAAGAGACCCAGTACTTC
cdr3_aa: CASGGRQETQYF

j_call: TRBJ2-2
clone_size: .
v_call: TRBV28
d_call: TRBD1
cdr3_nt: TGTGCCAGCACCAGACAGGGGGGCACCGGGGAGCTGTTTTTT
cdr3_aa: CASTRQGGTGELFF

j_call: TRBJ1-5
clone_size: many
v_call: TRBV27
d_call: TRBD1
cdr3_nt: TGTGCCAGCAGTTTATCGACCTGGGACAGGGAGGGAGATAGGGGCAATCAGCCCCAGCATTTT
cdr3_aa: CASSLSTWDREGDRGNQPQHF

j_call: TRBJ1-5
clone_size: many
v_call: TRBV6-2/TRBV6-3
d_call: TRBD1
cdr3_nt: TGTGCCAGCAGAGATACAGGGGCCGAGGAGCCCCAGCATTTT
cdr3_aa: CASRDTGAEEPQHF

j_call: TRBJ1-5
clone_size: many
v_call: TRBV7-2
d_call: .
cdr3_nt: TGTGCCAGCAGCGGTCAAATTAGCAATCAGCCCCAGCATTTT
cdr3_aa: CASSGQISNQPQHF

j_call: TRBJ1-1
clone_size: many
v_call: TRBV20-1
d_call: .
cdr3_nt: TGCAGTGCTAGAGTCCAGAACACTGAAGCTTTCTTT
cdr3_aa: CSARVQNTEAFF

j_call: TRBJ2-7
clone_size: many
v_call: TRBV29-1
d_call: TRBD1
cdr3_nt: TGCAGCGTTGGCCCCGGGACAGGGGTCTCCTACGAGCAGTACTTC
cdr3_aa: CSVGPGTGVSYEQYF

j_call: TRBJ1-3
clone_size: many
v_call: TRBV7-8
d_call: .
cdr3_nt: TGTGCCAGCAGCTTAGCTGACTTTGGAAACACCATATATTTT
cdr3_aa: CASSLADFGNTIYF

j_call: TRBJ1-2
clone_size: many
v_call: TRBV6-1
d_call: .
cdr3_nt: TGTGCCAGCAGTGAGACGGTGCGCTACACCTTC
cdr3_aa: CASSETVRYTF

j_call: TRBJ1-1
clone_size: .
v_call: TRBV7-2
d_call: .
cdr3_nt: TGTGCCAAAACAGGGTTGAACACTGAAGCTTTCTTT
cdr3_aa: CAKTGLNTEAFF

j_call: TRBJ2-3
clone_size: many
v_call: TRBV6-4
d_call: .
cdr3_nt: TGTGCCAGCAGTAAAAGAACCAACCGGGACAAGTTCACAGATACGCAGTATTTT
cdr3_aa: CASSKRTNRDKFTDTQYF

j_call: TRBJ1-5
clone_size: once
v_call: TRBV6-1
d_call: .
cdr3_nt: TGTGCCAGCGAGGTTCGTAGCAATCAGCCCCAGCATTTT
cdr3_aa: CASEVRSNQPQHF

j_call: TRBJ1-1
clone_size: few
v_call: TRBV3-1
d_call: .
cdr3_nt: TGTGCCAGCAGCCAGGTTTCAGGGTGGAACACTGAAGCTTTCTTT
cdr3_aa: CASSQVSGWNTEAFF

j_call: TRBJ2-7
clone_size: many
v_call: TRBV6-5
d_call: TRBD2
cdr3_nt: TGTGCCAGCAGTTACTCAAAACTAGCGGGGAACGAGCAGTACTTC
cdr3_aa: CASSYSKLAGNEQYF

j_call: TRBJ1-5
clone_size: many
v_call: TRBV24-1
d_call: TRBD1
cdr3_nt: TGTGCCACCAGTGATAGCCAGGGGGGAAGTTCTCAGCCCCAGCATTTT
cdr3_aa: CATSDSQGGSSQPQHF

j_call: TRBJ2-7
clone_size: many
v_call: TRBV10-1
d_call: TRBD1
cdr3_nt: TGCGCCAGCAGTGAGGTCCAGGGGGCCAACGAGCAGTACTTC
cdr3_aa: CASSEVQGANEQYF

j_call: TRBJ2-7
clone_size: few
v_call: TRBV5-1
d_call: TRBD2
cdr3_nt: TGCGCCAGCAGCCCCGGCGATCTGGGACTAGCGGGAGTTTCCTACGAGCAGTACTTC
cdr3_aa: CASSPGDLGLAGVSYEQYF

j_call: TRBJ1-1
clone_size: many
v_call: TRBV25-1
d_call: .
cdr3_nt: TGTGCCAGCAGTGACGAGATCAGGGGCGTCACTGAAGCTTTCTTT
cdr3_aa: CASSDEIRGVTEAFF

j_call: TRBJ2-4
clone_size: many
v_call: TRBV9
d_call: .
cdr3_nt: TGTGCCAGCAGCGTAGATGGCAGTTTGCTAACCGGAGCCAAAAACATTCAGTACTTC
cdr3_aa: CASSVDGSLLTGAKNIQYF

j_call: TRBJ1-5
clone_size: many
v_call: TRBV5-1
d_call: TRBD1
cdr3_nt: TGCGCCAGCAGCTTGGGCCAGGGGGCCCATCAGCCCCAGCATTTT
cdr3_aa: CASSLGQGAHQPQHF

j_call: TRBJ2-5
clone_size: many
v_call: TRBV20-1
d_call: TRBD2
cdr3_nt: TGCAGTGCTAGAGATTATTATACGGCTAGCGGGAGTCAAGAGACCCAGTACTTC
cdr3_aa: CSARDYYTASGSQETQYF